One T cell receptor beta chain is described in this entry. No antigen is known for it. The data stem from a study of T cells in Graves' hyperthyroidism and ophthalmopathy. Study-level points and caveats: The majority of expanded thyroid clonotypes above 0.001 also appeared in blood.

Template material for amplifying TCR beta CDR3 regions consisted of RNA transcripts. A set of HTBI primers served as the primers for a first-round RT-PCR of the TCR CDR3. TCRdb analysed the multiplex PCR reads with MiXCR anew, one entry per CDR3 protein. The data hold 750,000 to 900,000 distinct CDR3 sequences, with 35% to 45% observed a single time. The CDR3 is made up of 14 amino acids. V was trimmed by 4 bases and J by 5 bases, leaving 14 bases between them. Germline CDR1 MDHEN, CDR2 SYDVKM. Diagnosing involved the use of clinical symptoms, serum thyroxine and TRAb, thyroid ultrasound and orbital computed tomography. The PBMCs were sourced from fresh peripheral blood (10 ml).

This receptor was identified in a man aged 18 to 35 with Graves' hyperthyroidism. This chain joins TRBV28 and TRBJ1-1; D not certain. The sequenced sample consisted of blood. The CDR3 region is CASSSPSIRTEAFF. Written as DNA, the CDR3 is TGTGCCAGCAGTTCCCCGTCTATTAGGACTGAAGCTTTCTTT.